A single sample gave rise to the 18 T cell receptor beta chains below, sequenced in a study of lymphopenia after photon versus proton radiotherapy. Measured with immunoSEQ multiplex PCR; TCRdb has only the in-frame clones, and not every one. This table has 150,000 or so clones, 70% to 90% appearing once. This sample comprised peripheral blood, obtained from a patient treated with photon-based radiotherapy. The source is a man in his forties or fifties with gastric cancer.

This clone was detected only a few times. The rearrangement uses TRBV6-6 and TRBJ2-1; tentative D call: TRBD2 (6 bases). Trimming stripped 6 bases from V and 7 bases from J, with 13 bases between. Per germline, CDR1 MNHNY and CDR2 SVGAGI (reference sequence). The CDR3 length is 13 residues. The CDR3 nucleotides read TGTGCCAGCAGGCAGCGGGTCGAGAATGAGCAGTTCTTC. Amino acids: CASRQRVENEQFF.

The chain is built from TRBV5-4 and TRBJ1-4, with D perhaps TRBD1 (6 bases). This CDR3 has 15 residues. The germline V gene encodes CDR1 SGHNT and CDR2 YYREEE (reference sequence). With 4 bases removed from V and 7 bases from J, the gap between germline ends came to 17 bases. The CDR3 sequence: CASSLNRERGEKLFF. The CDR3 region has the DNA TGTGCCAGCAGCCTGAACAGGGAAAGGGGTGAAAAACTGTTTTTT. The full variable domain, rest sourced from reference TRBV5-4 and TRBJ1-4, is ETGVTQSPTHLIKTRGQQVTLRCSSQSGHNTVSWYQQALGQGPQFIFQYYREEENGRGNFPPRFSGLQFPNYSSELNVNALELDDSALYLCASSLNRERGEKLFFGSGTQLSVL.

This clone has a single count. This chain connects TRBV18 to TRBJ2-7, with 7 bases matching TRBD2. The germline V gene encodes CDR1 KGHSH and CDR2 LQKENI. This CDR3 is built from 13 residues. The ends lost 1 base at V and 7 bases at J; junction bases unmatched: 4. The CDR3 sequence is CASSPRREGEQYF. CDR3 DNA: TGTGCCAGCTCACCACGAAGGGAGGGAGAGCAGTACTTC.

Only one count was recorded for this clone. V gene TRBV10-3 combines with J gene TRBJ1-5; a weak D match, TRBD1 (5 bases). CDR3 size: 13 residues. Germline V gene sequence: CDR1 ENHRY, CDR2 SYGVKD. DNA of the CDR3: TGTGCTCATGCGGGCGGGGGGGATCAGCCCCAGCATTTT. This translates into CAHAGGGDQPQHF.

The CDR3, as DNA: TGTGCCAGCAGTTACGAGGCTAGCGGGACTGGCTACGAGCAGTACTTC. Its translation: CASSYEASGTGYEQYF. V usage is TRBV6-5 and J usage is TRBJ2-7, with TRBD2 matching over 9 bases. The CDR3 contains 16 residues. The V and J ends lost 2 bases and 3 bases, in that order; junction bases with no gene match: 8. Germline V gene data show CDR1 as MNHEY and CDR2 as SVGAGI.

The CDR3 coding sequence is TGTGCCAGCAGCTTAGGTGGGAGAGGGGCCGTCTCCTACGAGCAGTACTTC. Translated, it gives CASSLGGRGAVSYEQYF. This chain connects TRBV11-2 to TRBJ2-7; the D gene could be TRBD1 or TRBD2 (5 bases each). The ends were cut back, 1 base at V and 0 bases at J, with 16 bases in the middle. Germline V gives CDR1 SGHAT, CDR2 FQNNGV. The CDR3 extends over 17 amino acids.

This sequence joins TRBV4-2 and TRBJ2-1; maybe TRBD1 (7 bases). The CDR3 length is 16 residues. Germline lookup yields CDR1 LGHNA and CDR2 YNFKEQ. Trimming removed 2 bases from V and 6 bases from J, with 17 bases in between. The CDR3 loop is CASSQYPAGGGNEQFF. The CDR3 DNA is TGTGCCAGCAGCCAATACCCCGCAGGGGGAGGCAATGAGCAGTTCTTC.

V is TRBV6-5 and J is TRBJ2-1; D assignment may be TRBD1 or TRBD2 (7 bases each). Per the germline V gene, CDR1 is MNHEY and CDR2 is SVGAGI. This CDR3 contains 13 residues. The V end lost 5 bases, the J end lost 9 bases, and 14 bases lay between the germline ends. The CDR3 DNA reads as TGTGCCAGCAGTCGAAGCGGGACAGTTGAGCAGTTCTTC. As protein: CASSRSGTVEQFF.

The CDR3 loop is CASSPGQRSQPQHF. The DNA of the CDR3 is TGTGCCAGCAGCCCGGGGCAGCGTAGTCAGCCCCAGCATTTT. This rearrangement joins TRBV28 to TRBJ1-5; possible D gene TRBD1, 5 bases. V lost 6 bases and J lost 6, with 15 bases in between. The CDR3 sequence is 14 residues long. Germline CDR1 and CDR2: MDHEN and SYDVKM.

V usage is TRBV6-1 and J usage is TRBJ2-1; tentatively, D is TRBD1 (5 bases). Germline CDR1 is MNHNS and CDR2 is SASEGT. This CDR3 contains 16 residues. The V and J ends lost 0 bases and 3 bases respectively, with 12 bases between them. CDR3 residues: CASSEAQGLGYNEQFF. CDR3 sequence (DNA): TGTGCCAGCAGTGAAGCGCAGGGCCTGGGCTACAATGAGCAGTTCTTC.

The chain recombines TRBV5-6 with TRBJ2-4, with D hard to call. Germline lookup yields CDR1 SGHDT and CDR2 YYEEEE. The CDR3 extends over 16 amino acids. V shed 0 bases and J shed 0 bases, with 10 bases lying between them. As DNA, the CDR3 is TGTGCCAGCAGCTTGGCCGTAGGGATAGCCAAAAACATTCAGTACTTC. Amino acids: CASSLAVGIAKNIQYF.

The rearrangement links TRBV30 to TRBJ2-5, with 12 bases aligning to TRBD2. The J segment lost 2 bases and the V segment lost 1 base, leaving 5 bases of the junction unmatched. Germline V gives CDR1 GTSNPN, CDR2 SVGIG (reference sequence). The CDR3 is made up of 16 amino acids. CDR3 residues: CAWSGGTSGFQETQYF. CDR3 DNA sequence: TGTGCCTGGAGTGGGGGGACTAGCGGGTTTCAAGAGACCCAGTACTTC.

The chain is built from TRBV21-1 and TRBJ2-7; the table's D call, TRBD1, was not checked against the DNA. TRBV21-1 is deemed a pseudogene. The CDR3 length is 14 residues. The CDR3: CASSNWGQHYEQYF. DNA for the CDR3: TGTGCCAGCAGCAATTGGGGACAGCACTACGAGCAGTACTTC.

This clone turned up a few times. The chain is built from TRBV5-1 and TRBJ2-7; 10 nucleotides agree with TRBD2. The CDR3 spans 14 residues. Germline CDR1 reads SGHRS; CDR2 reads YFSETQ. The trim removed 1 base at V and 6 bases at J, leaving 4 bases unmatched. The CDR3 is CASSLFQREGEQYF. Written as DNA, the CDR3 is TGCGCCAGCAGCTTGTTCCAGCGGGAGGGCGAGCAGTACTTC.

V usage is TRBV15 and J usage is TRBJ2-5; 12 bases agree with TRBD1. J lost 5 bases, V lost 1 base, and 8 bases had no gene match. The germline gives CDR1 LNHNV, CDR2 YYDKDF (reference sequence). The CDR3 loop spans 17 amino acids. As DNA, the CDR3 is TGTGCCACCAGCAGAGGAAGGGGACAGGGGGCCGGGGAGACCCAGTACTTC. Its translation is CATSRGRGQGAGETQYF.

This clone was found a few times. CDR3 loop: CAWSEFVREGPEGETQYF. The CDR3 bases are TGTGCCTGGAGTGAGTTCGTTCGGGAGGGCCCTGAGGGGGAGACCCAGTACTTC. The chain recombines TRBV30 with TRBJ2-5, with 8 nucleotides matching TRBD2. There are 18 residues in the CDR3. Germline CDR1 reads GTSNPN; CDR2 reads SVGIG (reference sequence). V dropped 1 base and J dropped 5; count of bases not matched to a gene: 18.

The rearrangement links TRBV18 to TRBJ1-1; no definite D call. This CDR3 comprises 19 residues. V lost 4 bases, J lost 1 base, and 25 bases lay in between. CDR1 and CDR2 (germline): KGHSH, LQKENI. CDR3 sequence reads: CASSRPGVVTGRKNTEAFF. In DNA, the CDR3 is TGTGCCAGCTCACGCCCTGGAGTAGTGACCGGGAGGAAGAACACTGAAGCTTTCTTT. Together with reference TRBV18 and TRBJ1-1, the CDR3 gives the full variable domain: NAGVMQNPRHLVRRRGQEARLRCSPMKGHSHVYWYRQLPEEGLKFMVYLQKENIIDESGMPKERFSAEFPKEGPSILRIQQVVRGDSAAYFCASSRPGVVTGRKNTEAFFGQGTRLTVV.

The chain has TRBV18 and TRBJ2-7; 13 bases align to TRBD2. The V and J ends lost 4 bases and 3 bases, in that order; junction bases with no gene match: 12. CDR3 size: 18 residues. CDR1 is KGHSH, CDR2 LQKENI, per germline. The CDR3 DNA is TGTGCCAGCTCACAAACCGGGACTAGCGGGACCTCCCTCTACGAGCAGTACTTC. Its translation: CASSQTGTSGTSLYEQYF.